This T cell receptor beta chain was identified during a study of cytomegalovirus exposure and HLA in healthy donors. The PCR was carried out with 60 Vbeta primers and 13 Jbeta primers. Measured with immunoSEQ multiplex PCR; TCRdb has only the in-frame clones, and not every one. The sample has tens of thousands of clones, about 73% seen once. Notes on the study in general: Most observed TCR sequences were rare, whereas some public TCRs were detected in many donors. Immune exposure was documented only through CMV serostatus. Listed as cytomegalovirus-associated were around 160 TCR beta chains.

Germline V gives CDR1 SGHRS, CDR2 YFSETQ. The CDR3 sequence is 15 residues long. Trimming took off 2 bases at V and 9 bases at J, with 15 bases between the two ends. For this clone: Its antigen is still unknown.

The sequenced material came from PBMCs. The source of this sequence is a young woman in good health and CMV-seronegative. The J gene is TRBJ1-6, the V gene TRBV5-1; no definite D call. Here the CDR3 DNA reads TGCGCCAGCAGCTTTAGCCCAGTAGGCAGTTCACCCCTCCACTTT. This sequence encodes CASSFSPVGSSPLHF.